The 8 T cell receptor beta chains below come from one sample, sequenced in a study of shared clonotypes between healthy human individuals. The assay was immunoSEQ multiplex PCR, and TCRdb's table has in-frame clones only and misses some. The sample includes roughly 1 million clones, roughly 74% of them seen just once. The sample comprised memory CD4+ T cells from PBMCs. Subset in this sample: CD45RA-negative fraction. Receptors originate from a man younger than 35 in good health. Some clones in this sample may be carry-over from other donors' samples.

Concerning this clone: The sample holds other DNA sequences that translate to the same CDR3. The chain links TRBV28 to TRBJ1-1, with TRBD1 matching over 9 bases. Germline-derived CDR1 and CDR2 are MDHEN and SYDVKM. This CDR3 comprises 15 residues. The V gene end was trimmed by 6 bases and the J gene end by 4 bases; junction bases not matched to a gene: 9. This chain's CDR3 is CASSLPGQGSTEAFF. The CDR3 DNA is TGTGCCAGCAGCCTTCCGGGACAGGGAAGCACTGAAGCTTTCTTT.

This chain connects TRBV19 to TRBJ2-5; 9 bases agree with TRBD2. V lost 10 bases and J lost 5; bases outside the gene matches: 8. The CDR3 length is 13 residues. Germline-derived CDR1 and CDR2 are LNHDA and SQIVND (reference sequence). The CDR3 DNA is TGTGCCACCCATATGGCGGGAGGGGAGACCCAGTACTTC. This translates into CATHMAGGETQYF. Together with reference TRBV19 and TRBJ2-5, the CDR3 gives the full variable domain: DGGITQSPKYLFRKEGQNVTLSCEQNLNHDAMYWYRQDPGQGLRLIYYSQIVNDFQKGDIAEGYSVSREKKESFPLTVTSAQKNPTAFYLCATHMAGGETQYFGPGTRLLVL.

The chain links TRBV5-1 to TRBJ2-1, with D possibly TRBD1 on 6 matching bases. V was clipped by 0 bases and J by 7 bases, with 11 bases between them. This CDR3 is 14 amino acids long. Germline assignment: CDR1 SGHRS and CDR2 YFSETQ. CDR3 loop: CASSLDRVGNEQFF. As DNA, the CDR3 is TGCGCCAGCAGCTTGGACAGGGTGGGAAATGAGCAGTTCTTC.

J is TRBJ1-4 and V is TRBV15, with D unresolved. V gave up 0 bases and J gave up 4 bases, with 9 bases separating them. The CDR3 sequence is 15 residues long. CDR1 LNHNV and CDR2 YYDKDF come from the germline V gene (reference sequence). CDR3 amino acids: CATSREGQINEKLFF. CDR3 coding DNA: TGTGCCACCAGCAGAGAGGGTCAGATTAATGAAAAACTGTTTTTT. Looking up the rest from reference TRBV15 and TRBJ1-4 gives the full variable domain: DAMVIQNPRYQVTQFGKPVTLSCSQTLNHNVMYWYQQKSSQAPKLLFHYYDKDFNNEADTPDNFQSRRPNTSFCFLDIRSPGLGDTAMYLCATSREGQINEKLFFGSGTQLSVL.

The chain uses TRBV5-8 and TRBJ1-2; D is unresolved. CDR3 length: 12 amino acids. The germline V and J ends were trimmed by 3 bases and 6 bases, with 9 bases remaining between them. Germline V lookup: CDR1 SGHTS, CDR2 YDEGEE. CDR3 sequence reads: CASSWGAHGYTF. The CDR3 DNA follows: TGTGCCAGCAGCTGGGGTGCACATGGCTACACCTTC.

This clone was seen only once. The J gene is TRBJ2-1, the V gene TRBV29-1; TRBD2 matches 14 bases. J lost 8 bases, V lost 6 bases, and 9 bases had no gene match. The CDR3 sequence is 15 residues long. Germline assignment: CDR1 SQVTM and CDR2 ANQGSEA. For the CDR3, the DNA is TGCAGCGTCATAAAAGGACTAGCGGGAGGAGATGAGCAGTTCTTC. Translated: CSVIKGLAGGDEQFF.

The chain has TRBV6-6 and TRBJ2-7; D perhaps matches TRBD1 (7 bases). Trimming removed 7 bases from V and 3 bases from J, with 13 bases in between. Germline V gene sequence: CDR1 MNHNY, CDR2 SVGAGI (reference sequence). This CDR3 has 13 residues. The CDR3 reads CASTGGQRYEQYF. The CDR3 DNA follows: TGTGCCAGCACAGGGGGGCAGCGCTACGAGCAGTACTTC.

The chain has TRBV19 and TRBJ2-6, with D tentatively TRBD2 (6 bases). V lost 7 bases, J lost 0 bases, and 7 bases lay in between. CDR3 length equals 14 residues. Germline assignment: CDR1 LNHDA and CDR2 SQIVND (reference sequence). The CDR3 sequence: CASNSGSGANVLTF. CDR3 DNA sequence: TGTGCCAGTAATAGCGGCTCTGGGGCCAACGTCCTGACTTTC. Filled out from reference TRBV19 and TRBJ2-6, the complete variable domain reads DGGITQSPKYLFRKEGQNVTLSCEQNLNHDAMYWYRQDPGQGLRLIYYSQIVNDFQKGDIAEGYSVSREKKESFPLTVTSAQKNPTAFYLCASNSGSGANVLTFGAGSRLTVL.